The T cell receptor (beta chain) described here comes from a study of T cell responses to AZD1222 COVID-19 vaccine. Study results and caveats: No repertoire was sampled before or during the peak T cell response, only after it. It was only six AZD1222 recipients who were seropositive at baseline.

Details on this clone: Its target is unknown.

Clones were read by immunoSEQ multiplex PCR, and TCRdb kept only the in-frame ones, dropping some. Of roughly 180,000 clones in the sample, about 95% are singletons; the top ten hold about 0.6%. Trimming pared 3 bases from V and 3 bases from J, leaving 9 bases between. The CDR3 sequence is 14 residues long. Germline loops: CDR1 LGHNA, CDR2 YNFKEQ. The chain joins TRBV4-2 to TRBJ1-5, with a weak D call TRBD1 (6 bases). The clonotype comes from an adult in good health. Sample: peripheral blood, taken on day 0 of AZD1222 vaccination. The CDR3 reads CASSHDRLNQPQHF. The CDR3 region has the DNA TGTGCCAGCAGCCACGACAGGCTCAATCAGCCCCAGCATTTT.